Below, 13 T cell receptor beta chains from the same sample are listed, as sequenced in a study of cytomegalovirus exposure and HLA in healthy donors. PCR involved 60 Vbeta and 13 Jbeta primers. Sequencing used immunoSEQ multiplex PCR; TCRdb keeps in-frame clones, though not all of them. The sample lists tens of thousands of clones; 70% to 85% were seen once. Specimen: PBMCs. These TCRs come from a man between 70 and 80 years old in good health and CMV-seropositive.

The CDR3 bases are TGCGCCAGCAGCAAGGGACTAGCGGGGGGGGATCCCAAAAACATTCAGTACTTC. Translated: CASSKGLAGGDPKNIQYF. The V gene is TRBV5-1, the J gene TRBJ2-4; 16 bases are a match to TRBD2. V shed 4 bases and J 2 bases; nucleotides not matched to a gene: 6. CDR1 and CDR2 (germline): SGHRS, YFSETQ. The CDR3 covers 18 residues.

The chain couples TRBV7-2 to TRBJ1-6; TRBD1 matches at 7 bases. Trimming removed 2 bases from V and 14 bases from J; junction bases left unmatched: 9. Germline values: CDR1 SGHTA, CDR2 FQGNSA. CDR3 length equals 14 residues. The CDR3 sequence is CASSLPGTAQSLHF. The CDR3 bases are TGTGCCAGCAGCTTACCGGGGACAGCCCAGTCCCTCCACTTT.

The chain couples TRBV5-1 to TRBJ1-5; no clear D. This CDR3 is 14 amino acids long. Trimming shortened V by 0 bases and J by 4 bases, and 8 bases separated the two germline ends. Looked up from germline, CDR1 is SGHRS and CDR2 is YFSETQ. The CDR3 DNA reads TGCGCCAGCAGCTTGGGTACCGAGAATCAGCCCCAGCATTTT. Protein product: CASSLGTENQPQHF.

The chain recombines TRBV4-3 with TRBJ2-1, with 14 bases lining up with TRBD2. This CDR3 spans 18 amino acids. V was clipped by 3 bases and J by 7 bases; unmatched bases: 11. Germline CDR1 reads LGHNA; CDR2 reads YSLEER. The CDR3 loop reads CASSHALTSGGAWNEQFF. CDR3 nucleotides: TGCGCCAGCAGCCACGCTCTGACTAGCGGGGGGGCCTGGAATGAGCAGTTCTTC.

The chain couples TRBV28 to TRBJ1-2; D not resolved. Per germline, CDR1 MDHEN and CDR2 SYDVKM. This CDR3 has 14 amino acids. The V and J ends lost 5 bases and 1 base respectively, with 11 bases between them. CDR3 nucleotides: TGTGCCAGCAGTGAGGAGGTTGGTAACTATGGCTACACCTTC. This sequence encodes CASSEEVGNYGYTF.

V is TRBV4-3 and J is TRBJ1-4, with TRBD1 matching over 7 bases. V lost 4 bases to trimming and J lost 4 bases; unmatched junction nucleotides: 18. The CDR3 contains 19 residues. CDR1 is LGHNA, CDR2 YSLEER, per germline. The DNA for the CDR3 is TGCGCCAGCAGCCGCCCCGGTAGGGGGACAGCTTCAAGTAATGAAAAACTGTTTTTT. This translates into CASSRPGRGTASSNEKLFF.

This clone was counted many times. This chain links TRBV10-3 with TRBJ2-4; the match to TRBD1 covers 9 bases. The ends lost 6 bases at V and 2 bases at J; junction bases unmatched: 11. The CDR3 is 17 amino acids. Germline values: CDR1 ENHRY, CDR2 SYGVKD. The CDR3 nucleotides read TGTGCCATCAGCCCGGCCGGACAGGGGTTGACCAAAAACATTCAGTACTTC. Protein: CAISPAGQGLTKNIQYF.

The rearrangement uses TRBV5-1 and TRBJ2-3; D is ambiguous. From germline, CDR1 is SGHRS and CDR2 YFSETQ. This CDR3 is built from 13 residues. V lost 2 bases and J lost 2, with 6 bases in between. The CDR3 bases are TGCGCCAGCAGCTTTTCAGACACAGATACGCAGTATTTT. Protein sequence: CASSFSDTDTQYF.

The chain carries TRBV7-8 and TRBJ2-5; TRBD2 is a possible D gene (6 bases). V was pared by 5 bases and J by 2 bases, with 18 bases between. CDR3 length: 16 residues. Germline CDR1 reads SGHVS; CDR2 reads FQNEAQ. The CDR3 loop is CASSPEGTFGQETQYF. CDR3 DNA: TGTGCCAGCAGCCCCGAAGGGACTTTTGGACAAGAGACCCAGTACTTC.

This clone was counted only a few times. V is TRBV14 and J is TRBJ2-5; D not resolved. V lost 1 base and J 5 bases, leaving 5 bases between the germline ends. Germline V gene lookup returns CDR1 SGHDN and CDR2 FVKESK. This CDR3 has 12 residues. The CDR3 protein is CASSQVRETQYF. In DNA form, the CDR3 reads TGTGCCAGCAGCCAAGTCCGGGAGACCCAGTACTTC.

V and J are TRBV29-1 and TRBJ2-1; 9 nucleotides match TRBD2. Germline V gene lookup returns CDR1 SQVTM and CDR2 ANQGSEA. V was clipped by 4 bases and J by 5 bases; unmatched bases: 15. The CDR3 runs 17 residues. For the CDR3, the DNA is TGCAGCGTTGTAGGCGCGGGAGGGTACCCTCTTGACAATGAGCAGTTCTTC. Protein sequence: CSVVGAGGYPLDNEQFF.

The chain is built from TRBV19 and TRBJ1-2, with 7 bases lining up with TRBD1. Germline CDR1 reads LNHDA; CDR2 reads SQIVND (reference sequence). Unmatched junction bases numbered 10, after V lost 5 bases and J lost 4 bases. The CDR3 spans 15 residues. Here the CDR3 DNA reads TGTGCCAGTAGTCCCGAAGGACAGGTCTTCTATGGCTACACCTTC. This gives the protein CASSPEGQVFYGYTF.

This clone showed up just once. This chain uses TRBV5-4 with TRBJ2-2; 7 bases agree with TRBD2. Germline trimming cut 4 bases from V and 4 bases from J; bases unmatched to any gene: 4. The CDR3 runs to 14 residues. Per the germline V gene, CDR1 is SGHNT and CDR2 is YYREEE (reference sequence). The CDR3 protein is CASSPGLLTGELFF. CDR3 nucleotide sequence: TGTGCCAGCAGCCCGGGACTACTCACCGGGGAGCTGTTTTTT. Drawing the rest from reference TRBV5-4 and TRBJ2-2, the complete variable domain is ETGVTQSPTHLIKTRGQQVTLRCSSQSGHNTVSWYQQALGQGPQFIFQYYREEENGRGNFPPRFSGLQFPNYSSELNVNALELDDSALYLCASSPGLLTGELFFGEGSRLTVL.